Presented here are 9 T cell receptor beta chains from one specimen sequenced in a study of spatial heterogeneity in lung cancer. TCRdb re-analysed the 5' RACE reads in MiXCR, keeping a single row per CDR3 protein. The sample lists approximately 52,000 distinct CDR3 sequences, more than 6.5% occurring once. Indicated time point: sample taken at primary tumor resection. Whole RNA, isolated from tumor, nontumor lung or frozen PBMC, was sequenced without prior sorting. The sequenced sample was PBMCs, obtained at surgery. These receptors came from a female donor with early-stage non-small cell lung cancer.

This clonotype was seen repeatedly, ten times or more. This chain links TRBV5-1 with TRBJ2-1; D may be TRBD1 (5 bases). The CDR3 runs 15 residues. Germline assignment: CDR1 SGHRS and CDR2 YFSETQ. The V end lost 2 bases, the J end lost 7 bases, and 16 bases lay between the germline ends. This chain's CDR3 is CASSLGVVRINEQFF. DNA of the CDR3: TGCGCCAGCAGCTTAGGGGTAGTAAGGATTAATGAGCAGTTCTTC.

This clonotype was picked up many times. The chain employs TRBV6-6 and TRBJ1-4; 10 bases are shared with TRBD1. The germline CDR1 and CDR2 sequences are MNHNY and SVGAGI (reference sequence). The CDR3 is made up of 15 amino acids. The V gene end was trimmed by 2 bases and the J gene end by 5 bases; junction bases not matched to a gene: 2. The CDR3 region has the DNA TGTGCCAGCAGTTACGGGGGACAGGGGAATGAAAAACTGTTTTTT. Encoded protein: CASSYGGQGNEKLFF.

Ten or more counts support this clonotype. The CDR3 sequence: CASSSPSVAETQYF. CDR3 nucleotide sequence: TGTGCCAGCAGTTCACCTTCAGTCGCAGAGACCCAGTACTTC. The chain links TRBV28 to TRBJ2-5; D unresolved. V was clipped by 4 bases and J by 4 bases, with 13 bases between them. The germline V gene encodes CDR1 MDHEN and CDR2 SYDVKM. The CDR3 totals 14 residues. Filled out from reference TRBV28 and TRBJ2-5, the complete variable domain reads DVKVTQSSRYLVKRTGEKVFLECVQDMDHENMFWYRQDPGLGLRLIYFSYDVKMKEKGDIPEGYSVSREKKERFSLILESASTNQTSMYLCASSSPSVAETQYFGPGTRLLVL.

This clonotype was observed many times. The J gene is TRBJ2-5, the V gene TRBV20-1, with 7 bases aligning to TRBD1. This CDR3 is built from 15 residues. Losses at the gene ends were 6 bases for V and 1 base for J; bases not matched to a gene: 11. Per germline, CDR1 DFQATT and CDR2 SNEGSKA (reference sequence). CDR3 bases: TGCAGTGCAAACCCCCCGGGACAGCCCCAAGAGACCCAGTACTTC. It codes for CSANPPGQPQETQYF.

This clonotype came up many times. CDR3 in amino acids: CSARDQGSGFWKETQYF. As DNA, the CDR3 is TGCAGTGCTAGAGATCAAGGGTCAGGGTTTTGGAAAGAGACCCAGTACTTC. The rearrangement uses TRBV20-1 and TRBJ2-5; tentatively, D is TRBD1 (5 bases). Germline loops: CDR1 DFQATT, CDR2 SNEGSKA (reference sequence). V gave up 0 bases and J gave up 3 bases, with 20 bases separating them. The CDR3 totals 17 residues.

This clonotype appeared many times. The chain carries TRBV2 and TRBJ2-5; D might be TRBD1 (6 bases). CDR1 and CDR2 (germline): SNHLY, FYNNEI. The CDR3 is 14 amino acids. The V end was cut by 4 bases, the J end by 3 bases, with 12 bases between. Here the CDR3 DNA reads TGTGCCAGCAGTGTGGGGGCGGCAGAAGAGACCCAGTACTTC. Amino acids: CASSVGAAEETQYF.

This clonotype was observed at least ten times. The chain uses TRBV19 and TRBJ1-1, with 7 bases matching TRBD1. Germline CDR1 and CDR2: LNHDA and SQIVND (reference sequence). V lost 4 bases, J lost 4 bases, and 9 bases stayed unmatched. The CDR3 has 15 amino acids. CDR3 DNA: TGTGCCAGTAGTACCATGACAGGGAGGCCCACTGAAGCTTTCTTT. This sequence encodes CASSTMTGRPTEAFF.

The chain combines TRBV6-5 with TRBJ2-7; the D call may be TRBD1 or TRBD2 (5 bases each). Germline values: CDR1 MNHEY, CDR2 SVGAGI. Trimming stripped 6 bases from V and 9 bases from J, with 18 bases between. This CDR3 spans 13 amino acids. The CDR3 reads CASRPIRGLRQYF. CDR3 bases: TGTGCCAGCAGGCCGATCCGGGGCTTGAGGCAGTACTTC.

Many counts were recorded for this clonotype. The rearrangement links TRBV9 to TRBJ2-2; the D is unclear. Germline V gene sequence: CDR1 SGDLS, CDR2 YYNGEE. V lost 6 bases and J 8 bases, leaving 20 bases between the germline ends. The CDR3 is 15 amino acids. The CDR3 nucleotides are TGTGCCAGCACCTACGACGGATACAAGACTGGGGAGCTGTTTTTT. Its protein is CASTYDGYKTGELFF.